Each of the 17 T cell receptor beta chains below was sequenced from the same sample in a study of cytomegalovirus exposure and HLA in healthy donors. The PCR had 60 Vbeta and 13 Jbeta primers. The assay was immunoSEQ multiplex PCR, and TCRdb's table has in-frame clones only and misses some. Of 150,000 to 200,000 clones listed, around 82% were seen once; the top ten hold 1.5% to 2%. The specimen sequenced was PBMCs. Receptor source: a man younger than 35 in good health and CMV-seronegative.

A few counts support this clone. The V call is TRBV28, the J call TRBJ2-2; 7 bases fit TRBD2. V shed 8 bases, J shed 6 bases, and the junction held 9 bases outside the gene matches. The germline gives CDR1 MDHEN, CDR2 SYDVKM. This CDR3 has 14 amino acids. The CDR3 bases are TGTGCCAGCTTCGCCATGGGAGGGCCCGGGGAGCTGTTTTTT. This encodes CASFAMGGPGELFF.

This clone has a single count. The chain joins TRBV4-1 to TRBJ2-7; D unclear. Looked up from germline, CDR1 is MGHRA and CDR2 is YSYEKL. The length of the CDR3 is 14 residues. V lost 1 base and J lost 0, with 7 bases in between. CDR3 sequence: CASSQGVFSYEQYF. CDR3 sequence (DNA): TGCGCCAGCAGCCAAGGTGTCTTCTCCTACGAGCAGTACTTC.

The chain couples TRBV11-3 to TRBJ2-7, with 11 bases matching TRBD2. Germline CDR1 reads SGHNT; CDR2 reads YENEEA. Unmatched junction bases numbered 2, after V lost 5 bases and J lost 2 bases. The CDR3 consists of 14 residues. In DNA, the CDR3 is TGTGCCAGCAGCACTAGCGGGGGTCCCTACGAGCAGTACTTC. Translated, it gives CASSTSGGPYEQYF.

In this sample, this clone turned up once. The chain uses TRBV15 and TRBJ1-6; D possibly corresponds to TRBD1 (6 bases). Trimming took 1 base from V and 17 from J, leaving 12 bases between them. Germline V gives CDR1 LNHNV, CDR2 YYDKDF (reference sequence). This CDR3 is 12 amino acids long. The CDR3 protein is CATSRGQDSIHF. CDR3 bases: TGTGCCACCAGCAGAGGTCAGGACAGCATCCACTTT.

This sequence joins TRBV7-2 and TRBJ2-7, with 11 positions matching TRBD2. The ends lost 5 bases at V and 6 bases at J; junction bases unmatched: 15. The CDR3 totals 17 residues. Germline V gene sequence: CDR1 SGHTA, CDR2 FQGNSA. Written as DNA, the CDR3 is TGTGCCAGCAGCAGGCGCGGTGGTAGCGGGGGGGCGAGCGAGCAGTACTTC. This codes for CASSRRGGSGGASEQYF.

The table lists this clone with a few counts. The chain has TRBV2 and TRBJ2-3; 7 bases are shared with TRBD1. V lost 4 bases, J lost 6 bases, and 13 bases stayed unmatched. The CDR3 contains 16 residues. The germline gives CDR1 SNHLY, CDR2 FYNNEI. The CDR3 here is CASSVMHGTASDTQYF. The CDR3 coding sequence is TGTGCCAGCAGTGTGATGCACGGGACAGCGTCGGATACGCAGTATTTT.

V usage is TRBV6-1 and J usage is TRBJ1-5; 7 nucleotides agree with TRBD1. The germline V gene has CDR1 MNHNS and CDR2 SASEGT. The CDR3 has 15 amino acids. With 3 bases clipped from V and 3 bases from J, the junction kept 5 bases outside the gene matches. DNA for the CDR3: TGTGCCAGCAGTGACATGGGACAGACCAATCAGCCCCAGCATTTT. It is translated as CASSDMGQTNQPQHF.

The chain is built from TRBV5-1 and TRBJ2-7; D is ambiguous. Germline CDR1 and CDR2: SGHRS and YFSETQ. Trimming shortened V by 2 bases and J by 7 bases, and 7 bases separated the two germline ends. This CDR3 is built from 11 residues. CDR3 nucleotide sequence: TGCGCCAGCAGCTTTAGTCAAGAGCAGTACTTC. Protein product: CASSFSQEQYF.

This clone turned up a few times. The V and J genes are TRBV7-9 and TRBJ2-4, with a possible D match to TRBD1 (6 bases). CDR1 and CDR2 (germline): SEHNR, FQNEAQ (reference sequence). The CDR3 runs to 18 residues. Trimming took off 5 bases at V and 0 bases at J, with 20 bases between the two ends. The CDR3 loop reads CASSPTGGDRIAKNIQYF. CDR3 DNA: TGTGCCAGCAGCCCGACAGGAGGTGACCGTATAGCCAAAAACATTCAGTACTTC.

A single count supports this clone. V is TRBV4-1 and J is TRBJ2-7; perhaps TRBD1 as D (6 bases). CDR1 and CDR2 (germline): MGHRA, YSYEKL. V was shortened by 1 base and J by 1 base, with 11 bases between the two germline ends. The CDR3 spans 15 residues. CDR3 sequence (DNA): TGCGCCAGCAGCCAAGGGACAGTGGCTTCCTACGAGCAGTACTTC. Its protein is CASSQGTVASYEQYF.

The CDR3 region has the DNA TGTGCCATCGGTCAGACAGGGGGTGGGTACGAGCAGTACTTC. As protein: CAIGQTGGGYEQYF. This chain joins TRBV10-3 and TRBJ2-7; TRBD1 aligns across 9 bases. Germline CDR1 reads ENHRY; CDR2 reads SYGVKD. The ends lost 8 bases at V and 4 bases at J; junction bases unmatched: 9. This CDR3 spans 14 amino acids.

This chain links TRBV7-6 with TRBJ2-3; 8 bases fit TRBD1. Per the germline V gene, CDR1 is SGHVS and CDR2 is FNYEAQ. V shed 3 bases, J shed 2 bases, and the junction held 10 bases outside the gene matches. The CDR3 is 17 amino acids. CDR3 DNA: TGTGCCAGCAGCTTCAGGGGGCGTCGATCCCTCACAGATACGCAGTATTTT. Its translation: CASSFRGRRSLTDTQYF.

V gene TRBV5-1 combines with J gene TRBJ1-1; 8 nucleotides align to TRBD1. The J segment lost 0 bases and the V segment lost 3 bases, leaving 4 bases of the junction unmatched. Germline CDR1 and CDR2: SGHRS and YFSETQ. The CDR3 sequence is 15 residues long. The CDR3 loop reads CASSWGQAMNTEAFF. The CDR3 bases are TGCGCCAGCAGCTGGGGACAGGCCATGAACACTGAAGCTTTCTTT.

The rearrangement joins TRBV7-2 to TRBJ2-3; a possible D gene is TRBD2 (7 bases). The CDR3 is 14 residues long. CDR1 SGHTA and CDR2 FQGNSA come from the germline V gene. Trimming removed 7 bases from V and 5 bases from J, with 16 bases in between. This CDR3 is CASTWGGAIDTQYF. CDR3 DNA sequence: TGTGCCAGCACCTGGGGGGGGGCAATAGATACGCAGTATTTT.

The chain is built from TRBV4-3 and TRBJ2-1, with D unclear. CDR1 is LGHNA, CDR2 YSLEER, per germline. CDR3 size: 15 residues. V gave up 3 bases and J gave up 2 bases, with 11 bases separating them. Here the CDR3 DNA reads TGCGCCAGCAGCCACGGTCAACTAACCTACAATGAGCAGTTCTTC. It specifies CASSHGQLTYNEQFF.

CDR3 protein: CASSHPLKGLEQYF. CDR3 bases: TGCGCCAGCAGCCACCCCCTTAAGGGGCTCGAGCAGTACTTC. This chain links TRBV4-1 with TRBJ2-7; D possibly corresponds to TRBD1 (5 bases). The CDR3 sequence is 14 residues long. Germline lookup yields CDR1 MGHRA and CDR2 YSYEKL. V was shortened by 3 bases and J by 6 bases, with 15 bases between the two germline ends.

This chain connects TRBV4-1 to TRBJ2-3; TRBD2 matches at 11 bases. CDR1 and CDR2 (germline): MGHRA, YSYEKL. Germline trimming cut 5 bases from V and 6 bases from J; bases unmatched to any gene: 7. This CDR3 has 15 residues. CDR3 residues: CASSEGLAVYDTQYF. The CDR3 DNA is TGCGCCAGCAGCGAGGGACTAGCGGTTTATGATACGCAGTATTTT.